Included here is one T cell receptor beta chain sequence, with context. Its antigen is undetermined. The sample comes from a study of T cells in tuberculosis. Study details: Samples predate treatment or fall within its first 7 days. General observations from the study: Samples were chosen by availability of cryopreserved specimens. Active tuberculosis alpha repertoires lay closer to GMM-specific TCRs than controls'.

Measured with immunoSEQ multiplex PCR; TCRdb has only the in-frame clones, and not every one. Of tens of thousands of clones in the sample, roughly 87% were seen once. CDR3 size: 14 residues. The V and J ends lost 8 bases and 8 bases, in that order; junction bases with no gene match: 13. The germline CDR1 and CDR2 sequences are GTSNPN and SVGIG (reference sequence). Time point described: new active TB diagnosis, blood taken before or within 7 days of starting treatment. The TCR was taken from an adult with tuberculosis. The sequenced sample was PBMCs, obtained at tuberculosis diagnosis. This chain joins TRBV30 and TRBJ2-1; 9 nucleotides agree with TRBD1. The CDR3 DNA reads TGTGCCGGTACCGGGACAGGGATTAGTTATGAGCAGTTCTTC. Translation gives CAGTGTGISYEQFF.